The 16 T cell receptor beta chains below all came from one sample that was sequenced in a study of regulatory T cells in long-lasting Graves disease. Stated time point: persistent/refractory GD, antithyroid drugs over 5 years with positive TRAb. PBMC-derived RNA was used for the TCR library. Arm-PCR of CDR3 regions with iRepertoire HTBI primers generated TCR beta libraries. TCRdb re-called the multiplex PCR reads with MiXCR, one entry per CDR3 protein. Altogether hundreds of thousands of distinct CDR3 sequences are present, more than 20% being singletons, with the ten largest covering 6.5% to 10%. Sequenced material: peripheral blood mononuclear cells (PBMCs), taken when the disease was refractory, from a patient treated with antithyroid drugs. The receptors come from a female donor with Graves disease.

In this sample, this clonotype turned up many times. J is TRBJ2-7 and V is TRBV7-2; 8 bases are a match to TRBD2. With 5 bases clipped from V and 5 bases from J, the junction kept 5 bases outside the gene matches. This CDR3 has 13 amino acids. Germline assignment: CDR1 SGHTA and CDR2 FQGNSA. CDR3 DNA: TGTGCCAGCAGCAGACTAGCGAATCACGAGCAGTACTTC. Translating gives CASSRLANHEQYF. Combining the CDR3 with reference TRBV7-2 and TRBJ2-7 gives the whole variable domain GAGVSQSPSNKVTEKGKDVELRCDPISGHTALYWYRQSLGQGLEFLIYFQGNSAPDKSGLPSDRFSAERTGGSVSTLTIQRTQQEDSAVYLCASSRLANHEQYFGPGTRLTVT.

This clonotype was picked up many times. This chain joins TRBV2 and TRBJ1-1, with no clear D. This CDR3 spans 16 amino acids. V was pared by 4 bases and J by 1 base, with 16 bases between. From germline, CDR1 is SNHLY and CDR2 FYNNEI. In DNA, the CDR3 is TGTGCCAGCAGTGTTGGACGGAGCGGAAGGAACACTGAAGCTTTCTTT. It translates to CASSVGRSGRNTEAFF.

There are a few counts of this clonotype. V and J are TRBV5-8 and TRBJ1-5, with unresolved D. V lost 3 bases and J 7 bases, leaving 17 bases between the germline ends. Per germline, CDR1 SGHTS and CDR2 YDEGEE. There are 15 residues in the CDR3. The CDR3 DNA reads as TGTGCCAGCAGCTCCGACCCCACAACGGCGCAGCCCCAGCATTTT. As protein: CASSSDPTTAQPQHF.

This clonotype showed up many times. The CDR3 reads CASRITQGFYEQYF. The CDR3 coding sequence is TGTGCCAGCAGAATTACTCAGGGTTTCTACGAGCAGTACTTC. The rearrangement links TRBV6-1 to TRBJ2-7; TRBD1 is a possible D gene (5 bases). The CDR3 extends over 14 amino acids. V was clipped by 6 bases and J by 3 bases, with 15 bases between them. CDR1 MNHNS and CDR2 SASEGT come from the germline V gene.

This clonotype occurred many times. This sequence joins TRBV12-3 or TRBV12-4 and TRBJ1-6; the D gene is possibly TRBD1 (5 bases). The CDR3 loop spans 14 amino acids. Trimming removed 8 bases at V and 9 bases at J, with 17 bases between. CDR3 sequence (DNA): TGTGCCAGCTCTGCGCCAGGGAAGTTTTCACCCCTCCACTTT. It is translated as CASSAPGKFSPLHF.

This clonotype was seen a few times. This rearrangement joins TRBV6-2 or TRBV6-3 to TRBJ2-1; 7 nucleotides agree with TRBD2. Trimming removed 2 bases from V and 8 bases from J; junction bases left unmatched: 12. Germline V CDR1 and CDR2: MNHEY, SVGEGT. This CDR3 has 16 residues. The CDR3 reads CASSYEGGGRWDEQFF. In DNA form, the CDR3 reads TGTGCCAGCAGTTACGAGGGCGGGGGAAGGTGGGATGAGCAGTTCTTC.

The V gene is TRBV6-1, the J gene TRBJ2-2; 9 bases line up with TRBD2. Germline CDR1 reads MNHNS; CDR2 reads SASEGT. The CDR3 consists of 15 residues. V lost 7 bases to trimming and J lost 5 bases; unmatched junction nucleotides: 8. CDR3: CASTQVLAGTGELFF. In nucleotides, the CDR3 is TGTGCCAGCACCCAGGTCCTAGCGGGGACCGGGGAGCTGTTTTTT.

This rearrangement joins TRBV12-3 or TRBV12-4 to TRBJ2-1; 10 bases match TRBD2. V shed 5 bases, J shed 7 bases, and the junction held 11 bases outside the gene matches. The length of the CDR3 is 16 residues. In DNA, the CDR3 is TGTGCCAGCAGTCGCCTAACCGGGACTAGCGTTAATGAGCAGTTCTTC. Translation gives CASSRLTGTSVNEQFF.

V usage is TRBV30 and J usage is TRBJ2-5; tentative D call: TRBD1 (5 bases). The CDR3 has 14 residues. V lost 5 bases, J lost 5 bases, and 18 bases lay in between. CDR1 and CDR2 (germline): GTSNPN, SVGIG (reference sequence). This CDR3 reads CAWVPLGLRETQYF. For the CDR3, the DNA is TGTGCCTGGGTCCCCTTGGGGCTCAGGGAGACCCAGTACTTC.

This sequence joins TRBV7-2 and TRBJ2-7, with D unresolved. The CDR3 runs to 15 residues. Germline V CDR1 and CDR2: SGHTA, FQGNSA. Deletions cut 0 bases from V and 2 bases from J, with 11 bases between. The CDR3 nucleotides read TGTGCCAGCAGCTTAGCGTCATTGGACCCCTACGAGCAGTACTTC. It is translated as CASSLASLDPYEQYF.

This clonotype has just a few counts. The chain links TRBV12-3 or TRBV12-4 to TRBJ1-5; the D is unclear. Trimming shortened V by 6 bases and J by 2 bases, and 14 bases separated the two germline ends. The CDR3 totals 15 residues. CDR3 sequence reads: CASREGESRNQPQHF. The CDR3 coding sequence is TGTGCCAGCAGGGAGGGAGAGTCGCGCAATCAGCCCCAGCATTTT.

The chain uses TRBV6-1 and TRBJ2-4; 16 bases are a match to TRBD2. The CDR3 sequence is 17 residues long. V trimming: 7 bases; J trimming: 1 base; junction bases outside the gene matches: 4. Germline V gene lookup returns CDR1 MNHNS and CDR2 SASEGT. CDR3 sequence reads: CASTGLAGGDAKNIQYF. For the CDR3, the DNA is TGTGCCAGCACGGGACTAGCGGGAGGGGACGCCAAAAACATTCAGTACTTC.

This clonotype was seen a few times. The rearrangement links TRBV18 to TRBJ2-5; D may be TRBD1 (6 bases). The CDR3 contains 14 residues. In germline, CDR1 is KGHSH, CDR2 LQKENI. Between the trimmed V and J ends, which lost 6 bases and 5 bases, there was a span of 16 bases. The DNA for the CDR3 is TGTGCCAGCTCCGAACCCGGACAGAAGGAGACCCAGTACTTC. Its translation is CASSEPGQKETQYF.

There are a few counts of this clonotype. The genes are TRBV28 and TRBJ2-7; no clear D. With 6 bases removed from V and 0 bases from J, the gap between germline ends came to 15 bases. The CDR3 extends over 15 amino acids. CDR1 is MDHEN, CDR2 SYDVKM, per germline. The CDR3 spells CASSPTVVLSYEQYF. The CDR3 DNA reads TGTGCCAGCAGCCCCACTGTCGTCCTCTCCTACGAGCAGTACTTC.

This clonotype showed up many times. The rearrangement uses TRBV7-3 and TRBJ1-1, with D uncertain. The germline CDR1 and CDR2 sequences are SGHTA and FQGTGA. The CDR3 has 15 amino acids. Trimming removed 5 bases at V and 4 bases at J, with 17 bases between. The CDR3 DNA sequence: TGTGCCAGCAGCCCGAGTGGCCTTTTGGGCACTGAAGCTTTCTTT. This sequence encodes CASSPSGLLGTEAFF.

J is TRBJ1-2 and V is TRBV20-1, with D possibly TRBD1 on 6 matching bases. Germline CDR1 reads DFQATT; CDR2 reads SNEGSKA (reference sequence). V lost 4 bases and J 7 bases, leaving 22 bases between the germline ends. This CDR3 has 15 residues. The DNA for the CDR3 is TGCAGTGCTACCCCTCGGACAGCGGGCGGGTCTGGCTACACCTTC. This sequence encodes CSATPRTAGGSGYTF.